The 14 T cell receptor beta chains listed next were all sequenced from one sample in a study of quantifying T cell responses using KT2 cells. Study-wide background: cDNA was made from DNase-treated RNA using alpha and beta constant primers.

Each cDNA got a UMI-containing oligo ligated at its 3' end. First-round PCR used 4 cycles and beta primers RC1.1 and RC1.2 covering TRBC1 and TRBC2. MiXCR, applied by TCRdb to the UMI-ligation and nested PCR reads, yields one record per CDR3 protein. The repertoire has 39,000 or so distinct CDR3 sequences, around 15% of them found once; the top ten carry 43%. Specimen: PBMCs spiked with cells of the T cell clone KT2. These receptors all come from a human donor.

This clonotype showed up just a few times. The V call is TRBV10-2, the J call TRBJ2-5; D may be TRBD1 (5 bases). V shed 5 bases and J shed 2 bases, with 24 bases lying between them. The germline V gene has CDR1 WSHSY and CDR2 SAAADI. The CDR3 runs 18 residues. The CDR3 nucleotides are TGCGCCAGCAGTCGCCCTAGGGGAACAGTATCTCTTCAAGAGACCCAGTACTTC. It encodes CASSRPRGTVSLQETQYF.

V usage is TRBV5-1 and J usage is TRBJ1-2; no clear D gene. Germline V gene data show CDR1 as SGHRS and CDR2 as YFSETQ. The CDR3 totals 12 residues. V lost 0 bases to trimming and J lost 10 bases, with 10 bases between them. The CDR3 DNA is TGCGCCAGCAGCTTGGAAGACGCGGTCTACACCTTC. Its translation: CASSLEDAVYTF. The whole variable domain, remainder taken from reference TRBV5-1 and TRBJ1-2, is KAGVTQTPRYLIKTRGQQVTLSCSPISGHRSVSWYQQTPGQGLQFLFEYFSETQRNKGNFPGRFSGRQFSNSRSEMNVSTLELGDSALYLCASSLEDAVYTFGSGTRLTVV.

Note on this clonotype: One base away lies a much larger clone, so this may be a sequencing read error. The chain is built from TRBV5-8 and TRBJ2-6; possible D gene TRBD1, 6 bases. Germline assignment: CDR1 SGHTS and CDR2 YDEGEE. This CDR3 contains 16 residues. CDR3 sequence reads: CASSPLLGAGASVLTF. The CDR3 bases are TGTGCCAGCAGCCCCCTGTTGGGGGCTGGGGCCAGCGTCCTGACTTTC.

The V and J genes are TRBV4-1 and TRBJ2-7; no definite D call. Per germline, CDR1 MGHRA and CDR2 YSYEKL. V lost 4 bases, J lost 2 bases, and 9 bases lay in between. The CDR3 runs 13 residues. The CDR3 bases are TGCGCCAGCAGCCGGGCTGCAGCCTACGAGCAGTACTTC. Its translation is CASSRAAAYEQYF.

By share of the sample, this clonotype is medium-sized. The V call is TRBV7-9, the J call TRBJ1-2; unclear D gene. V was cut by 0 bases and J by 4 bases, with 3 bases left in between. Germline assignment: CDR1 SEHNR and CDR2 FQNEAQ (reference sequence). This CDR3 contains 12 residues. The CDR3 loop is CASSLAPYGYTF. The CDR3, as DNA: TGTGCCAGCAGCTTAGCCCCCTATGGCTACACCTTC. Full variable domain (outside the CDR3, taken from reference TRBV7-9 and TRBJ1-2): DTGVSQNPRHKITKRGQNVTFRCDPISEHNRLYWYRQTLGQGPEFLTYFQNEAQLEKSRLLSDRFSAERPKGSFSTLEIQRTEQGDSAMYLCASSLAPYGYTFGSGTRLTVV.

This rearrangement joins TRBV2 to TRBJ2-1, with TRBD1 identical over 7 bases. Germline CDR1 and CDR2: SNHLY and FYNNEI. Losses at the gene ends were 5 bases for V and 5 bases for J; bases not matched to a gene: 9. This CDR3 has 15 amino acids. The DNA for the CDR3 is TGTGCCAGCAGTCTACAGGGGACGGGCAACAATGAGCAGTTCTTC. Residues: CASSLQGTGNNEQFF.

This clonotype was seen at least ten times. The chain links TRBV9 to TRBJ1-2, with a tentative D call TRBD1 (6 bases). V was trimmed by 3 bases and J by 2 bases, leaving 11 bases between them. The CDR3 runs 14 residues. CDR1 and CDR2 (germline): SGDLS, YYNGEE. The DNA for the CDR3 is TGTGCCAGCAGCGGGCTTAGGGGGAACTATGGCTACACCTTC. This sequence encodes CASSGLRGNYGYTF.

The CDR3, as DNA: TGTGCCAGCAGTCCACTCGACCAGACACCCCCCTATGGCTACACCTTC. Translated: CASSPLDQTPPYGYTF. The V gene is TRBV6-2 or TRBV6-3, the J gene TRBJ1-2; no reliable D call. Trimming pared 5 bases from V and 4 bases from J, leaving 20 bases between. This CDR3 is 16 amino acids long. Germline V gene sequence: CDR1 MNHEY, CDR2 SVGEGT.

This clonotype appeared a single time. The gene calls are TRBV5-4 and TRBJ2-3; TRBD2 agrees at 8 bases. In germline, CDR1 is SGHNT, CDR2 YYREEE (reference sequence). This CDR3 has 15 amino acids. Trimming at V came to 9 bases and at J to 6 bases, leaving 15 bases not matched to a gene. The CDR3 DNA follows: TGTGCCACCAAAAATAGCGGGGCGGCGTTCGATACGCAGTATTTT. It codes for CATKNSGAAFDTQYF.

This clonotype has more than one count but fewer than ten. In DNA form, the CDR3 reads TGTGCCTGGGGCCGGGGACAGTATAATTCACCCCTCCACTTT. The encoded protein is CAWGRGQYNSPLHF. The chain recombines TRBV30 with TRBJ1-6, with 7 bases that match TRBD1. V lost 5 bases, J lost 4 bases, and 5 bases stayed unmatched. CDR1 is GTSNPN and CDR2 is SVGIG in the germline V gene (reference sequence). The CDR3 sequence is 14 residues long.

This clonotype has just a few counts. The chain carries TRBV5-1 and TRBJ2-1, with TRBD2 matching 9 bases. The germline gives CDR1 SGHRS, CDR2 YFSETQ. The CDR3 runs to 16 residues. Trimming at V came to 0 bases and at J to 3 bases, leaving 4 bases not matched to a gene. CDR3: CASSLVLAGIYNEQFF. As DNA, the CDR3 is TGCGCCAGCAGCTTGGTGCTAGCGGGGATCTACAATGAGCAGTTCTTC.

V is TRBV29-1 and J is TRBJ1-1; D ambiguous. Trimming removed 3 bases from V and 1 base from J, with 6 bases in between. Germline CDR1 SQVTM, CDR2 ANQGSEA. The CDR3 contains 12 residues. The DNA of the CDR3 is TGCAGCGTTGAGGGCCAGAACACTGAAGCTTTCTTT. Translating it yields CSVEGQNTEAFF.

This clonotype was seen a few times. The rearrangement links TRBV7-9 to TRBJ1-5; 11 bases map to TRBD1. CDR1 SEHNR and CDR2 FQNEAQ come from the germline V gene (reference sequence). The ends lost 5 bases at V and 5 bases at J; junction bases unmatched: 5. This CDR3 is built from 15 residues. This chain's CDR3 is CASSRGQGAHQPQHF. CDR3 DNA sequence: TGTGCCAGCAGCAGAGGACAGGGGGCACATCAGCCCCAGCATTTT.

This chain joins TRBV12-3 or TRBV12-4 and TRBJ1-3; the D is unclear. Trimming left V 4 bases short and J 2 bases short, with 9 bases between. The length of the CDR3 is 14 residues. For the CDR3, the DNA is TGTGCCAGCAGTTCCTCGCTAACTGGAAACACCATATATTTT. Translated: CASSSSLTGNTIYF.